The 12 T cell receptor beta chains listed next were all sequenced from one sample in a study of blood T cell repertoires in COVID-19 (dated by TCRdb to the early 2020s). Library method: the immunoSEQ multiplex PCR assay. Sourced from immuneACCESS, this table was stored by TCRdb with only in-frame sequences that have V and J called. A share of the clones is absent; for the studies checked, an unresolved V gene accounts for under half, and the remainder has no known explanation. Across this sample there are around 53,000 clones, with 90% to 95% seen only once. The ten biggest clones cover about 3.4% of the sample. The sample consisted of peripheral blood. These receptors were taken from a human donor in a cohort sampled during active COVID-19.

The chain uses TRBV6-2 or TRBV6-3 and TRBJ2-7, with unresolved D. CDR3 length: 13 residues. Trimming took 0 bases from V and 5 from J, leaving 8 bases between them. Germline-derived CDR1 and CDR2 are MNHEY and SVGEGT. The CDR3 nucleotides read TGTGCCAGCAGTTACTCGGAGAGAAACGAGCAGTACGTC. Its translation: CASSYSERNEQYV.

The rearrangement uses TRBV20-1 and TRBJ2-1; 7 nucleotides line up with TRBD1. Germline V gene lookup returns CDR1 DFQATT and CDR2 SNEGSKA (reference sequence). The J segment lost 4 bases and the V segment lost 3 bases, leaving 21 bases of the junction unmatched. CDR3 length equals 19 residues. For the CDR3, the DNA is TGCAGTGCTAGTCCGGGCGAACTTATCGGGACAGCGAGATACAATGAGCAGTTCTTC. Translating gives CSASPGELIGTARYNEQFF.

The V call is TRBV29-1, the J call TRBJ2-5; D is unclear. This CDR3 spans 12 amino acids. With 4 bases removed from V and 3 bases from J, the gap between germline ends came to 9 bases. Germline CDR1 SQVTM, CDR2 ANQGSEA. The CDR3 nucleotides are TGCAGCGTTGTGGGCCATGAAGAGACCCAGTACTTC. This translates into CSVVGHEETQYF.

V and J are TRBV28 and TRBJ1-1; possible D gene TRBD1, 6 bases. The CDR3 is made up of 17 amino acids. With 7 bases removed from V and 6 bases from J, the gap between germline ends came to 27 bases. CDR1 is MDHEN and CDR2 is SYDVKM in the germline V gene. The CDR3 region is CASKPLGRGGQHPEAFF. The CDR3 DNA reads as TGTGCCAGCAAACCCTTGGGACGCGGGGGCCAGCATCCTGAAGCTTTCTTT.

The CDR3 sequence is CAGQGVTKNEQFF. CDR3 in DNA: TGTGCCGGTCAAGGGGTGACAAAAAATGAGCAGTTCTTC. The chain couples TRBV7-8 to TRBJ2-1; possible D gene TRBD1, 5 bases. The V gene's germline CDR1 is SGHVS and CDR2 FQNEAQ. V lost 11 bases to trimming and J lost 7 bases, with 18 bases between them. The CDR3 totals 13 residues.

This chain connects TRBV28 to TRBJ1-5, with no clear D. Looked up from germline, CDR1 is MDHEN and CDR2 is SYDVKM. CDR3 length equals 18 residues. The V end was cut by 2 bases, the J end by 2 bases, with 19 bases between. In nucleotides, the CDR3 is TGTGCCAGCAGTTTAAACGGGAAAATTCCAGGTGGCAATCAGCCCCAGCATTTT. Its translation: CASSLNGKIPGGNQPQHF. The full variable domain, rest sourced from reference TRBV28 and TRBJ1-5, is DVKVTQSSRYLVKRTGEKVFLECVQDMDHENMFWYRQDPGLGLRLIYFSYDVKMKEKGDIPEGYSVSREKKERFSLILESASTNQTSMYLCASSLNGKIPGGNQPQHFGDGTRLSIL.

This sequence joins TRBV30 and TRBJ2-7; 10 nucleotides agree with TRBD1. This CDR3 is 15 amino acids long. J was trimmed by 2 bases and V by 3 bases; bases with no gene match: 7. Germline assignment: CDR1 GTSNPN and CDR2 SVGIG (reference sequence). CDR3 residues: CAWSETGTGAYEQYF. The CDR3 region has the DNA TGTGCCTGGAGCGAAACCGGGACAGGGGCCTACGAGCAGTACTTC.

This sequence joins TRBV7-2 and TRBJ2-6; 7 positions match TRBD2. The CDR3 is made up of 16 amino acids. The germline CDR1 and CDR2 sequences are SGHTA and FQGNSA. Losses at the gene ends were 11 bases for V and 2 bases for J; bases not matched to a gene: 12. In DNA, the CDR3 is TGTGCCGTAAGGACTAGTTCACCCACTGGGGCCAACGTCCTGACTTTC. Its protein is CAVRTSSPTGANVLTF.

This chain uses TRBV9 with TRBJ1-6; D not certain. Germline values: CDR1 SGDLS, CDR2 YYNGEE. Trimming shortened V by 0 bases and J by 8 bases, and 9 bases separated the two germline ends. The CDR3 totals 14 residues. The CDR3 sequence: CASSVGGLDSPLHF. The CDR3 DNA sequence: TGTGCCAGCAGCGTAGGCGGGTTAGATTCACCCCTCCACTTT.

The chain combines TRBV28 with TRBJ2-4; 7 positions match TRBD1. The trim removed 3 bases at V and 8 bases at J, leaving 19 bases unmatched. This CDR3 comprises 18 residues. Germline V CDR1 and CDR2: MDHEN, SYDVKM. Written as DNA, the CDR3 is TGTGCCAGCAGTTTCCAGCTCCGGTTACAGGGGCTTGAGGACATTCAGTACTTC. Translated: CASSFQLRLQGLEDIQYF.

The rearrangement joins TRBV27 to TRBJ1-1; D not certain. Trimming shortened V by 1 base and J by 6 bases, and 9 bases separated the two germline ends. CDR3 length equals 13 residues. From germline, CDR1 is MNHEY and CDR2 SMNVEV (reference sequence). The CDR3 nucleotides are TGTGCCAGCAGTTTATGGGAGGAGGCTGAAGCTTTCTTT. This sequence encodes CASSLWEEAEAFF.

This rearrangement joins TRBV7-9 to TRBJ2-7; D gene ambiguous. Germline V gene sequence: CDR1 SEHNR, CDR2 FQNEAQ (reference sequence). The V gene lost 0 bases and the J gene lost 0 bases, with 6 bases spanning the gap. The length of the CDR3 is 14 residues. The CDR3 DNA is TGTGCCAGCAGCTTAGCGTCAGACTCCTACGAGCAGTACTTC. Its translation is CASSLASDSYEQYF.